This T cell receptor beta chain was recovered during a study of cytomegalovirus exposure and HLA in healthy donors. Study-level findings and limits: Presence/absence analyses assumed roughly uniform sequencing depth across donors, which may not hold. Investigators reported under 200 TCR beta chains as tied to cytomegalovirus.

Use of 60 Vbeta and 13 Jbeta primers characterized the PCR. Here immunoSEQ multiplex PCR was the method, and the copy in TCRdb shows in-frame clones only, minus some. Here the sample table reports roughly 73,000 clones. Concerning this clone: As yet, its antigen is unknown.

Source material: PBMCs. The source is a man aged 45-60 years in good health and CMV-seropositive.

The CDR3 nucleotides are TGCGCCAGCAGCCAAGTCCCCCTGACTTATAGCTCCTACAATGAGCAGTTCTTC. Its protein is CASSQVPLTYSSYNEQFF. The chain combines TRBV4-1 with TRBJ2-1, with D unclear. Per the germline V gene, CDR1 is MGHRA and CDR2 is YSYEKL. V shed 1 base and J shed 0 bases, with 16 bases lying between them. The CDR3 contains 18 residues.